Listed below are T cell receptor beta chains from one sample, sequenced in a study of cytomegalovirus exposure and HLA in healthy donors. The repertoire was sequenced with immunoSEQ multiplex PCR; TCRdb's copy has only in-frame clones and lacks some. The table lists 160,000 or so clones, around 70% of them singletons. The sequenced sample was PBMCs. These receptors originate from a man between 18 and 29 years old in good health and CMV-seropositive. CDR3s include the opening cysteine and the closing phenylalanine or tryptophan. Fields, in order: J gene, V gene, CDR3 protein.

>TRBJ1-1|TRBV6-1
CASSEGTGDRTAFF
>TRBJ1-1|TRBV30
CAWSPEVSVNTEAFF
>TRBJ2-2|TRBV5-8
CASSLTVAGDTNTGELFF
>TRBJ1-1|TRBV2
CASNQQGMGTEAFF
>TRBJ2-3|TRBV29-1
CSGRLAAPTDTQYF
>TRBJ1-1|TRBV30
CAWSDGTIELAFF
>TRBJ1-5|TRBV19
CASSRGGPGQPQHF
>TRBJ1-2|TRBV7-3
CASSPDATVGYTF
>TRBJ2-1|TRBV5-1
CASSLDGGRAGDEQFF
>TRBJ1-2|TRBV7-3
CASSPSGRGRLNYGYTF
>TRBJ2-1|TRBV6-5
CASSYSGASYNEQFF
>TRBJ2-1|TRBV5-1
CASSLRGTSLHEQFF
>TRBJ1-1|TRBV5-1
CASSTGVDTEAFF
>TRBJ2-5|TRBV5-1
CASSLATSAETQYF
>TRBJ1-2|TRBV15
CATSRERDRGHHGYTF
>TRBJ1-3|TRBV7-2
CASSLAGQGVGANTIYF
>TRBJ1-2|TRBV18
CASSPPTGGRYGYTF
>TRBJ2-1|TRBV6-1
CASTLLAGDYNEQFF
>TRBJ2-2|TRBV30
CAWSGRRAAGELFF
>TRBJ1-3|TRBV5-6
CASSLGQTGNTIYF
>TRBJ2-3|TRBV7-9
CASTGQGTDTQYF
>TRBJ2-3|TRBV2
CASTQLAGALDAQYF
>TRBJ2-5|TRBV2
CASSEELGTQYF